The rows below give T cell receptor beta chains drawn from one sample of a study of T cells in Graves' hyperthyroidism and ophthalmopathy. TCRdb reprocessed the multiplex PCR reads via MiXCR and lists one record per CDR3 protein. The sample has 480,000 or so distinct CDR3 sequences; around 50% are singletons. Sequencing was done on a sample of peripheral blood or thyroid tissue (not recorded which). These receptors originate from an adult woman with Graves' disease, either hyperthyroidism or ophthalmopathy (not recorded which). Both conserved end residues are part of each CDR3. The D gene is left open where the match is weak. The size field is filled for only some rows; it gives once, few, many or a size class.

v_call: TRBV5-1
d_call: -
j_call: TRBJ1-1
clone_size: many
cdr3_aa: CASSAQGRDTEAFF
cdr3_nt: TGCGCCAGCAGCGCCCAGGGCAGGGACACTGAAGCTTTCTTT

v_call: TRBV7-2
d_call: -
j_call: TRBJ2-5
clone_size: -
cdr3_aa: CASSPDKTQYF
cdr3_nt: TGTGCCAGCAGCCCGGATAAGACCCAGTACTTC

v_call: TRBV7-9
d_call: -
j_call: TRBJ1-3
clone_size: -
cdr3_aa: CASRNTRTYGNTIYF
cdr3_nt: TGTGCCAGCAGGAACACCCGGACATACGGGAACACCATATATTTT

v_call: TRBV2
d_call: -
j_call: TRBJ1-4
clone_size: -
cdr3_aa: CASSGGGNTEVLFF
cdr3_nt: TGTGCCAGCAGCGGGGGGGGCAACACTGAAGTTCTGTTTTTT

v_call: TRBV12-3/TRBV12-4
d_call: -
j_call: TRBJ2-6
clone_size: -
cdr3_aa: CASSLRAGNSGANVLTF
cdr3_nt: TGTGCCAGCAGTTTAAGGGCAGGGAACTCCGGGGCCAACGTCCTGACTTTC

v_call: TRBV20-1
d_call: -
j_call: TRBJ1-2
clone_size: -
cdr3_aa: CSATDTSGDDGYTF
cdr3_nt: TGCAGTGCTACGGACACTTCCGGGGACGATGGCTACACCTTC

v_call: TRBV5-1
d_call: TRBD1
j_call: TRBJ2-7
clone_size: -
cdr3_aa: CASSLAGTGLYEQYF
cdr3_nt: TGCGCCAGCAGCTTGGCCGGGACAGGGTTATACGAGCAGTACTTC

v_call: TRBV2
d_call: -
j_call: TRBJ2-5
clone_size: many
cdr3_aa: CASTSQHRETQYF
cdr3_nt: TGTGCCAGCACGTCCCAGCATCGGGAGACCCAGTACTTC

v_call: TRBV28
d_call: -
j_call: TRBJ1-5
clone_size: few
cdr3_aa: CASRSGDQPQHF
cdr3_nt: TGTGCCAGCAGATCGGGGGACCAGCCCCAGCATTTT

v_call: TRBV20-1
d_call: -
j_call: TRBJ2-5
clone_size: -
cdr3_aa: CSASRSGYNQPQYF
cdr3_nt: TGCAGTGCTAGTAGGTCAGGGTACAATCAGCCCCAGTACTTC

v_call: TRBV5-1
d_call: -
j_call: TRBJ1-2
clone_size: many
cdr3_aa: CASSLEKGPREGYTF
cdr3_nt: TGCGCCAGCAGCTTGGAAAAGGGGCCCCGAGAGGGCTACACCTTC

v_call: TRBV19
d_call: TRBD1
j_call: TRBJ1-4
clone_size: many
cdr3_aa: CASSTDRVSEKLFF
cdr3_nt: TGTGCCAGTAGTACCGACAGGGTATCTGAAAAACTGTTTTTT

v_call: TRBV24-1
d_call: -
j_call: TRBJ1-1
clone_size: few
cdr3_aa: CATSERGEAFF
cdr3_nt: TGTGCCACCAGTGAACGTGGTGAAGCTTTCTTT

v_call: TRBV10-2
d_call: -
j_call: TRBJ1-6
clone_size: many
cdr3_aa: CASMRGRSYIPLHF
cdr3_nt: TGCGCCAGCATGAGGGGACGTTCTTATATTCCCCTCCACTTT

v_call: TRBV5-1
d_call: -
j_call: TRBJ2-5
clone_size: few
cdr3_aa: CASSLGVSQPQYF
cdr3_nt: TGCGCCAGCAGCTTGGGGGTCAGTCAGCCCCAGTACTTC

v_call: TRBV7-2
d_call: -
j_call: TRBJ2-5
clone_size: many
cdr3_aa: CASSLAREETQYF
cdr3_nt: TGTGCCAGCAGCTTAGCCCGGGAAGAGACCCAGTACTTC

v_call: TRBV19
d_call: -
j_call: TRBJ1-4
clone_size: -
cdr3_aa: CASKHLDRNEKLFF
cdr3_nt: TGTGCCAGTAAACACCTCGACAGGAATGAAAAACTGTTTTTT

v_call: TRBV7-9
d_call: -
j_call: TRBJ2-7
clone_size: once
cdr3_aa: CASNKYWTNNEQYF
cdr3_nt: TGTGCCAGCAACAAATATTGGACAAACAATGAGCAGTACTTC

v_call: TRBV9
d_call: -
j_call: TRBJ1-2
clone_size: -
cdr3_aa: CASSSRLGVGYTF
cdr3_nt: TGTGCCAGCAGCTCCCGTTTGGGGGTCGGCTACACCTTC

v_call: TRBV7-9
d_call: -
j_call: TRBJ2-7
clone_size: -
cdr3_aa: CASSEALSSYEQYF
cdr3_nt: TGTGCCAGCAGCGAAGCATTAAGCTCCTACGAGCAGTACTTC

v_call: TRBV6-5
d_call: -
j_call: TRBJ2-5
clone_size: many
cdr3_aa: CASTQAGGGTQYF
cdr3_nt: TGTGCCAGCACCCAAGCTGGAGGGGGCACCCAGTACTTC

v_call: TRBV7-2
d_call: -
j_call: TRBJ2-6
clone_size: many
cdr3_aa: CASSLVGGEVADVLTF
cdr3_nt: TGTGCCAGCAGCTTAGTGGGGGGTGAGGTGGCGGACGTCCTGACTTTC

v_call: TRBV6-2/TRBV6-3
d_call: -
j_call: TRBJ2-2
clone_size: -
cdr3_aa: CASSSFRGRGTGELFF
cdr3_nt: TGTGCCAGCAGTTCCTTCCGGGGGCGCGGCACCGGGGAGCTGTTTTTT

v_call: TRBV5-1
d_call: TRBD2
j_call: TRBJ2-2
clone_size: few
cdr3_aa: CASSEGLDTGELFF
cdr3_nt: TGTGCCAGCAGCGAAGGACTAGACACCGGGGAGCTGTTTTTT

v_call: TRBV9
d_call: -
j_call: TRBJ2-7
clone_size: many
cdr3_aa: CASSVATGGSGSYEQYF
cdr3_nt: TGTGCCAGCAGCGTAGCTACTGGCGGTTCAGGATCCTACGAGCAGTACTTC

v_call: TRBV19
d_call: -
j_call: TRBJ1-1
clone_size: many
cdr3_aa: CASTGTMNTEAFF
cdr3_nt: TGTGCCAGCACCGGGACAATGAACACTGAAGCTTTCTTT

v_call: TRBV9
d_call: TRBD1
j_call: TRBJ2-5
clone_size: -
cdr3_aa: CASSGRQGWETQYF
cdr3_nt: TGTGCCAGCAGCGGGCGACAGGGCTGGGAGACCCAGTACTTC

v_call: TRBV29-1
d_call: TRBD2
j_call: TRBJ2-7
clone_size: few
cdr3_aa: CSVVGGSYEQYF
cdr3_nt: TGCAGCGTTGTGGGAGGGTCCTACGAGCAGTACTTC

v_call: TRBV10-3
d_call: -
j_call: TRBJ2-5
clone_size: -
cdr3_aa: CAISTGLSQPQYF
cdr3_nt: TGTGCCATCAGTACAGGGTTGAGTCAGCCCCAGTACTTC